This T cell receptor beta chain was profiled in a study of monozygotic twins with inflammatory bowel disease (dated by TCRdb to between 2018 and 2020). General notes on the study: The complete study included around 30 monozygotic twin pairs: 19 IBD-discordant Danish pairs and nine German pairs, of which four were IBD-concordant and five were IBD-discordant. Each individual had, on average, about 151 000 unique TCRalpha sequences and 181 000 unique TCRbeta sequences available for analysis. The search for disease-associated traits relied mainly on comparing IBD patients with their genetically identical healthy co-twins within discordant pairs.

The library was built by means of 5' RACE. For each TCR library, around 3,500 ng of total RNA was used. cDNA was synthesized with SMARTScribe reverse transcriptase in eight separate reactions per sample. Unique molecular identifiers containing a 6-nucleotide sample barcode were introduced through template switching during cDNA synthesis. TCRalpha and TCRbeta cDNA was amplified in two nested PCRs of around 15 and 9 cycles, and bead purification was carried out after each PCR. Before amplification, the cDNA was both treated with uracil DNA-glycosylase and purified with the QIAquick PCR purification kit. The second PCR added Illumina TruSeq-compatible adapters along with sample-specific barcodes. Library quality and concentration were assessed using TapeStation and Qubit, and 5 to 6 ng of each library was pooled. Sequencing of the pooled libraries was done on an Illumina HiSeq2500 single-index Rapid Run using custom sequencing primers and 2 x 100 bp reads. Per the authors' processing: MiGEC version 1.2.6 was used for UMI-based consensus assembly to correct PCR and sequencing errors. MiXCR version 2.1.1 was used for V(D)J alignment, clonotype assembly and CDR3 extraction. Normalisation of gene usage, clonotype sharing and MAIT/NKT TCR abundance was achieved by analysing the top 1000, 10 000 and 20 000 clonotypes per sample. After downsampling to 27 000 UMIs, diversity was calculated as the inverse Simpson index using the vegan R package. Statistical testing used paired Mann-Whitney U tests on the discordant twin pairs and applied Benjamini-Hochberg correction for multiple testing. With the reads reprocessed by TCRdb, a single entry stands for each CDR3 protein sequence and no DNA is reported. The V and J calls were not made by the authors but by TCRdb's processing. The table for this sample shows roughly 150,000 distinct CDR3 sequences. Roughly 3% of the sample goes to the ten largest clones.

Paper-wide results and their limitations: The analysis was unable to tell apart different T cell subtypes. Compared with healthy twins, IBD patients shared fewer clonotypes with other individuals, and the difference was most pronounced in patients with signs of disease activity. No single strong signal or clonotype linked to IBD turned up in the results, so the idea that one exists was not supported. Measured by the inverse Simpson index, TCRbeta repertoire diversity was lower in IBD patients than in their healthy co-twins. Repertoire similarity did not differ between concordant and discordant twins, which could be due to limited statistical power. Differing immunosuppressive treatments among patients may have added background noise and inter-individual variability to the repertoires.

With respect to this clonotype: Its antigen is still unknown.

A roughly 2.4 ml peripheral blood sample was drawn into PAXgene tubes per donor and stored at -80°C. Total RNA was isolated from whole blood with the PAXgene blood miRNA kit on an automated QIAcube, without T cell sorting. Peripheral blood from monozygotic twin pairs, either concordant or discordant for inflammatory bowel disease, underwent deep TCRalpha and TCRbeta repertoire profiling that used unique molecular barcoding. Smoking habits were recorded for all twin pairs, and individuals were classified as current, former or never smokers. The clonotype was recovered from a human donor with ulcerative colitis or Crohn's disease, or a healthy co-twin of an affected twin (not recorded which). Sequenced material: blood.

The encoded CDR3 is CASSPWGIGPSTDTQYF. The chain is assembled from TRBV5-1 and TRBJ2-3; TCRdb's assignment of TRBD1 cannot be checked, as there is no DNA. The CDR3 goes from the cysteine to the phenylalanine over 17 residues. Nucleotide data are not available. The germline V gene gives CDR1 as SGHRS and CDR2 as YFSETQ.